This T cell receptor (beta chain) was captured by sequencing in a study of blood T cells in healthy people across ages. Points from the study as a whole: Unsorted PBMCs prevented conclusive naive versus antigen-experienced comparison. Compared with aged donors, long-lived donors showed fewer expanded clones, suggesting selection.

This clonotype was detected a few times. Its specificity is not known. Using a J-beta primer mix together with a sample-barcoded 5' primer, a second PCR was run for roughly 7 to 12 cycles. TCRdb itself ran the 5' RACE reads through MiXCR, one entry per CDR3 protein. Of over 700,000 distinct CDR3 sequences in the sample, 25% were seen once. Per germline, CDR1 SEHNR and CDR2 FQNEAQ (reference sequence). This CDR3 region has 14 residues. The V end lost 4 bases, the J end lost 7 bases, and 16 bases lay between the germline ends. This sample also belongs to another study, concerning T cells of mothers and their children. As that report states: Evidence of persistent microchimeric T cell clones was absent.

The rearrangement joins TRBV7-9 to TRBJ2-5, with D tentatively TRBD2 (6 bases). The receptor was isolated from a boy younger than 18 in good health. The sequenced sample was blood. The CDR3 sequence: CASSSDGGMGTQYF. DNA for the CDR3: TGTGCCAGCAGCTCGGATGGAGGGATGGGGACCCAGTACTTC.